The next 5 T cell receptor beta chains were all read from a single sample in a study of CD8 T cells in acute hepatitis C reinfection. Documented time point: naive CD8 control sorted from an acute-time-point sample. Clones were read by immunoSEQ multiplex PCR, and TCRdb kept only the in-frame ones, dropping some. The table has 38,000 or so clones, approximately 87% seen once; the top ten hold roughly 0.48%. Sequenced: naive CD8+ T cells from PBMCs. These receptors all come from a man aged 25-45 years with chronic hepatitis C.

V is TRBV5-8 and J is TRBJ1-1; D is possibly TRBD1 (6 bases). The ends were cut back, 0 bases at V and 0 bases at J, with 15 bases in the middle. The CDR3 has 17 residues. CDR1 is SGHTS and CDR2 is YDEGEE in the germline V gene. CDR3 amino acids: CASSLASGGWLNTEAFF. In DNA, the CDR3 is TGTGCCAGCAGCTTGGCGAGTGGGGGCTGGTTGAACACTGAAGCTTTCTTT.

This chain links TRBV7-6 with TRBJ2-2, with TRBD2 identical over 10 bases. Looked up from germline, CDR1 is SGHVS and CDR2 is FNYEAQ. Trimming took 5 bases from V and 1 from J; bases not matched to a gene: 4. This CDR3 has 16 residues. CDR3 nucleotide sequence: TGTGCCAGCAGCACTCTAGCGGGGGAGAACACCGGGGAGCTGTTTTTT. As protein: CASSTLAGENTGELFF.

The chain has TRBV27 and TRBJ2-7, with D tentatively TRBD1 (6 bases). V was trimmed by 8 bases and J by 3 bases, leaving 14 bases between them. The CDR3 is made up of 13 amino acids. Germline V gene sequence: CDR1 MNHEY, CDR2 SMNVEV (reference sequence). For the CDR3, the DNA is TGTGCCAGCGGCCGGGACAACCGCTACGAGCAGTACTTC. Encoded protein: CASGRDNRYEQYF.

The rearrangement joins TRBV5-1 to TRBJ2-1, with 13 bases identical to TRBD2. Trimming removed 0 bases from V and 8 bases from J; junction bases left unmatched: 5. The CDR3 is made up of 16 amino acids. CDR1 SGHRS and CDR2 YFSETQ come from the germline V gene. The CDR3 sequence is CASSLEAGLAGDEQFF. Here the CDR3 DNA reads TGCGCCAGCAGCTTGGAGGCCGGACTAGCGGGAGATGAGCAGTTCTTC.

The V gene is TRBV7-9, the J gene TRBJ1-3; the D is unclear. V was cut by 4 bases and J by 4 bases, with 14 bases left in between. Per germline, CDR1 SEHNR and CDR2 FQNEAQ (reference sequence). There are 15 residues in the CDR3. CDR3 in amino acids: CASSSVGQAGNTIYF. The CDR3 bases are TGTGCCAGCAGCTCCGTAGGGCAGGCGGGAAACACCATATATTTT.